This T cell receptor beta chain was sequenced for a study of OX40 agonist ivuxolimab in advanced cancers. Study summary: Age averaged around 58 years (range 23 to 79), and about 86% were male.

Of note for this clone: Its antigen is still unknown.

The repertoire was sequenced with immunoSEQ multiplex PCR; TCRdb's copy has only in-frame clones and lacks some. The sample lists 98,000 or so clones; approximately 91% were seen once. J gave up 6 bases and V 6 bases, and 11 bases lay outside the gene matches. Germline V gene data show CDR1 as MNHNY and CDR2 as SVGAGI (reference sequence). CDR3 length: 16 amino acids. Patients were ineligible given autoimmune disease history or systemic immunosuppression. Notes on the study in general: At 0.1 to 3.0 mg/kg and by week 6, CD4+ and CD8+ T cells in the blood had expanded clonally. The expanded peripheral T cells' antigen specificity was not determined.

V usage is TRBV6-6 and J usage is TRBJ1-2, with 12 bases that match TRBD1. The sample in question was CD4+ or CD8+ T cells sorted from blood, obtained in a trial of the OX40 agonist ivuxolimab. The clonotype originates from an adult with an advanced solid tumor such as melanoma, head and neck, liver or kidney cancer. CDR3 bases: TGTGCCAGCAGCTCCGGGACAGGGGGCGTTAGGGATGGCTACACCTTC. This codes for CASSSGTGGVRDGYTF.